Below, one T cell receptor beta chain is given with its context. The sample is drawn from a study of blood T cell repertoires in COVID-19. The wider study: Both acute and convalescent COVID-19 samples were obtained from the United States, Italy and Spain. The cDNA or gDNA used as material had been derived from T cells, B-cell-depleted T cells, or PBMCs.

Trimming took 5 bases from V and 5 from J, leaving 17 bases between them. Germline assignment: CDR1 SEHNR and CDR2 FQNEAQ (reference sequence). The CDR3 is 15 amino acids. In the source study's methods: Cell counts per sample came from amplifying reference gene primers. TCRdb's table, derived via immunoSEQ multiplex PCR, lists solely in-frame clones and lacks some. V, J and clone size were drawn from that table, and D and trimming were deduced from the DNA. Altogether about 190,000 clones are present, 80% to 90% being singletons, with the ten largest covering about 20%. The clonotype comes from a human donor in a cohort sampled during active COVID-19. Input material: peripheral blood. This chain uses TRBV7-9 with TRBJ2-3, with D unclear. CDR3 amino acids: CASSLVPLYGDTQYF. The DNA of the CDR3 is TGTGCCAGCAGCCTCGTCCCCCTCTACGGAGATACGCAGTATTTT.